The present T cell receptor (beta chain) was sequenced within a study of T-cell memory formation after mild COVID-19. Points from the study as a whole: Contracting clones localized mainly to CM and EM when CD4+ and mainly to EMRA when CD8+.

This clonotype has a count of ten or more. Its antigen is not identified. CDR3 size: 13 residues. Germline V CDR1 and CDR2: DFQATT, SNEGSKA (reference sequence). Trimming shortened V by 3 bases and J by 2 bases, and 10 bases separated the two germline ends. TCRdb recomputed calls from the 5' RACE reads with MiXCR, one row per CDR3 protein. Among fewer than 650,000 distinct CDR3 sequences listed, 17% were seen once. The chain combines TRBV20-1 with TRBJ2-5; unclear D gene. The sequence derives from an adult woman who had mild COVID-19 (a few samples of this study predate the infection). Cell type and time point are not known. Material for sequencing was PBMCs or a T cell subset sorted from them (not recorded which). The CDR3 protein is CSASPTVQETQYF. The DNA of the CDR3 is TGCAGTGCTAGCCCGACGGTGCAAGAGACCCAGTACTTC.